The entry below describes one T cell receptor beta chain. Its target is unknown. The sample comes from a study of Ad26.COV2.S vaccination and SARS-CoV-2 variants. Germline V gene data show CDR1 as SGHAT and CDR2 as FQNNGV. CDR3 length equals 14 residues. V lost 1 base to trimming and J lost 2 bases, with 9 bases between them. Study-wide points: Vaccinated individuals (as opposed to placebo recipients) had higher spike-specific TCR breadth. TCR breadth and depth analyses may have underestimated total T cell responses. A substantial breadth of spike-specific CD8+ and CD4+ T cell responses after vaccination has been reported.

Generated by immunoSEQ multiplex PCR, the TCRdb table keeps only in-frame clones and is missing some. The data hold about 97,000 clones, with over 60% observed a single time. The receptor was isolated from a human donor who had recovered from COVID-19. Specimen: peripheral blood, collected after recovery from COVID-19. This chain joins TRBV11-2 and TRBJ2-7, with TRBD1 as a possible D gene (6 bases). The CDR3 bases are TGTGCCAGCAGCTTAGGACAGGCCCCCTACGAGCAGTACTTC. Translation gives CASSLGQAPYEQYF.